The 28 T cell receptor beta chains reported below all come from one sample, sequenced in a study of blood T cell repertoires in COVID-19. Sequenced by immunoSEQ multiplex PCR; TCRdb stores in-frame clones only, minus some. The sample lists tens of thousands of clones; about nine tenths were seen once. Source material: peripheral blood. Receptors originate from a woman aged 80 or over with acute or convalescent COVID-19.

The CDR3 sequence is CASSLARGGGQPQHF. CDR3 coding DNA: TGTGCCAGCAGTCTGGCCCGGGGAGGAGGCCAGCCCCAGCATTTT. The rearrangement links TRBV11-2 to TRBJ1-5; D gene uncertain. The V end lost 6 bases, the J end lost 7 bases, and 19 bases lay between the germline ends. Germline CDR1 SGHAT, CDR2 FQNNGV. CDR3 length: 15 residues. The full variable domain, its missing parts supplied by reference TRBV11-2 and TRBJ1-5, is EAGVAQSPRYKIIEKRQSVAFWCNPISGHATLYWYQQILGQGPKLLIQFQNNGVVDDSQLPKDRFSAERLKGVDSTLKIQPAKLEDSAVYLCASSLARGGGQPQHFGDGTRLSIL.

The V call is TRBV3-1 (or the pseudogene TRBV3-2), the J call TRBJ2-7; no clear D gene. Trimming left V 5 bases short and J 2 bases short, with 13 bases between. Germline CDR1 reads LGHDT; CDR2 reads YNNKEL (reference sequence). This CDR3 has 14 amino acids. The CDR3 spells CASSERPSTYEQYF. The CDR3 nucleotides are TGTGCCAGCAGCGAGAGGCCCTCTACCTACGAGCAGTACTTC.

This chain uses TRBV6-5 with TRBJ1-3; D ambiguous. Trimming stripped 3 bases from V and 0 bases from J, with 6 bases between. The CDR3 covers 14 residues. Germline CDR1 and CDR2: MNHEY and SVGAGI. The CDR3 nucleotides are TGTGCCAGCAGTTATAGTAGCTCTGGAAACACCATATATTTT. Protein sequence: CASSYSSSGNTIYF.

The V call is TRBV29-1, the J call TRBJ1-1; the match to TRBD1 covers 9 bases. V lost 3 bases to trimming and J lost 4 bases; unmatched junction nucleotides: 6. There are 14 residues in the CDR3. The germline V gene encodes CDR1 SQVTM and CDR2 ANQGSEA. CDR3 in DNA: TGCAGCGTTGACCCGTTGACAGGGGGCACTGAAGCTTTCTTT. This translates into CSVDPLTGGTEAFF.

The CDR3 loop is CASRVADNQPQHF. As DNA, the CDR3 is TGTGCCAGCCGGGTAGCCGACAATCAGCCCCAGCATTTT. The V gene is TRBV12-3 or TRBV12-4, the J gene TRBJ1-5, with D uncertain. CDR3 length: 13 amino acids. Trimming cost V 8 bases and J 3 bases, with 11 bases left between them.

The V call is TRBV29-1, the J call TRBJ1-1; D is ambiguous. This CDR3 has 16 amino acids. V was trimmed by 8 bases and J by 3 bases, leaving 25 bases between them. CDR1 SQVTM and CDR2 ANQGSEA come from the germline V gene. CDR3 bases: TGCAGCATTCACCCTCTCCGGGAAAAGGGCGACACTGAAGCTTTCTTT. This translates into CSIHPLREKGDTEAFF.

The chain couples TRBV4-3 to TRBJ2-3; D is uncertain. The germline V gene encodes CDR1 LGHNA and CDR2 YSLEER. V dropped 0 bases and J dropped 5 bases, with 12 bases sitting between them. The CDR3 consists of 15 residues. Here the CDR3 reads CASSQDWIAGDTQYF. The CDR3, as DNA: TGCGCCAGCAGCCAAGATTGGATAGCTGGAGATACGCAGTATTTT.

J is TRBJ1-1 and V is TRBV28, with D uncertain. Trimming took off 4 bases at V and 0 bases at J, with 12 bases between the two ends. The CDR3 spans 15 residues. Looked up from germline, CDR1 is MDHEN and CDR2 is SYDVKM. The CDR3 reads CASSSPGSLNTEAFF. The CDR3 DNA reads TGTGCCAGCAGTTCTCCGGGGAGCTTGAACACTGAAGCTTTCTTT. Variable domain in full (rest from reference TRBV28 and TRBJ1-1): DVKVTQSSRYLVKRTGEKVFLECVQDMDHENMFWYRQDPGLGLRLIYFSYDVKMKEKGDIPEGYSVSREKKERFSLILESASTNQTSMYLCASSSPGSLNTEAFFGQGTRLTVV.

The V and J genes are TRBV11-1 and TRBJ1-3; D remains unclear. The germline gives CDR1 SGHAT, CDR2 FQDESV (reference sequence). V dropped 5 bases and J dropped 2 bases, with 13 bases sitting between them. CDR3 length equals 15 residues. The CDR3 nucleotides read TGTGCCAGCAGCCCGGGAACAAATCCTGGAAACACCATATATTTT. This translates into CASSPGTNPGNTIYF.

This chain uses TRBV5-6 with TRBJ2-5; possibly TRBD1 for D (6 bases). The V and J ends lost 4 bases and 6 bases respectively, with 25 bases between them. The CDR3 has 17 amino acids. The germline V gene encodes CDR1 SGHDT and CDR2 YYEEEE. In DNA form, the CDR3 reads TGTGCCAGCAGCCTCGCCCCTCCACAGCAGGGGAAAAAGACCCAGTACTTC. This sequence encodes CASSLAPPQQGKKTQYF.

This rearrangement joins TRBV5-1 to TRBJ1-2, with 7 bases lining up with TRBD1. CDR1 is SGHRS and CDR2 is YFSETQ in the germline V gene. This CDR3 is built from 17 residues. V gave up 0 bases and J gave up 2 bases; unmatched junction bases: 10. The CDR3 region is CASSLVGPTGLNYGYTF. CDR3 coding DNA: TGCGCCAGCAGCTTGGTAGGGCCGACAGGGCTAAACTATGGCTACACCTTC.

This chain uses TRBV10-3 with TRBJ2-3, with 7 positions matching TRBD1. V shed 10 bases and J 3 bases; nucleotides not matched to a gene: 10. Germline CDR1 ENHRY, CDR2 SYGVKD. The CDR3 sequence is 14 residues long. The CDR3 sequence is CATLTGESTDTQYF. The CDR3 DNA reads as TGTGCCACCCTTACAGGGGAGTCTACAGATACGCAGTATTTT.

A word on this clone: Different DNA sequences within this sample yield the same CDR3. This rearrangement joins TRBV6-4 to TRBJ1-1; D is ambiguous. V lost 4 bases and J lost 0, with 6 bases in between. The V gene's germline CDR1 is MRHNA and CDR2 SNTAGT. The CDR3 loop spans 13 amino acids. CDR3 in DNA: TGTGCCAGCAGTGTAGAGTTGAACACTGAAGCTTTCTTT. Protein sequence: CASSVELNTEAFF.

The rearrangement uses TRBV18 and TRBJ1-5; the D is unclear. The CDR3 consists of 14 residues. Germline CDR1 and CDR2: KGHSH and LQKENI. The V gene lost 3 bases and the J gene lost 0 bases, with 6 bases spanning the gap. CDR3 region: CASSPFSSNQPQHF. The CDR3 DNA is TGTGCCAGCTCACCTTTTAGTAGCAATCAGCCCCAGCATTTT.

This clone turned up a few times. The chain carries TRBV5-6 and TRBJ1-6, with 8 positions matching TRBD1. Losses at the gene ends were 1 base for V and 7 bases for J; bases not matched to a gene: 7. Germline V lookup: CDR1 SGHDT, CDR2 YYEEEE. The CDR3 covers 16 residues. The CDR3 DNA follows: TGTGCCAGCAGCTTGCAGACAGGGGTAGGAAATTCACCCCTCCACTTT. Translating gives CASSLQTGVGNSPLHF.

V is TRBV18 and J is TRBJ2-7; 8 bases align to TRBD1. Looked up from germline, CDR1 is KGHSH and CDR2 is LQKENI. This CDR3 is built from 14 residues. V lost 6 bases, J lost 3 bases, and 7 bases stayed unmatched. The CDR3 sequence: CASSPGQGRYEQYF. The DNA for the CDR3 is TGTGCCAGCTCGCCCGGACAGGGCCGCTACGAGCAGTACTTC.

The rearrangement uses TRBV3-1 (or the pseudogene TRBV3-2) and TRBJ1-1; 7 nucleotides agree with TRBD1. Looked up from germline, CDR1 is LGHDT and CDR2 is YNNKEL (reference sequence). This CDR3 has 13 residues. The V and J ends lost 4 bases and 4 bases, in that order; junction bases with no gene match: 3. CDR3 residues: CASSRTGSTEAFF. CDR3 sequence (DNA): TGTGCCAGCAGCCGGACAGGCTCCACTGAAGCTTTCTTT.

V is TRBV3-1 (or the pseudogene TRBV3-2) and J is TRBJ2-7, with 12 bases matching TRBD2. There are 16 residues in the CDR3. Germline V lookup: CDR1 LGHDT, CDR2 YNNKEL (reference sequence). V trimming: 3 bases; J trimming: 12 bases; junction bases outside the gene matches: 15. CDR3 DNA sequence: TGTGCCAGCAGCCAGATTACGGGACTAGCGGGTCCAGTTCGGTACTTC. It encodes CASSQITGLAGPVRYF.

This clone was seen just once. The chain couples TRBV14 to TRBJ1-2, with 7 bases identical to TRBD1. Germline lookup yields CDR1 SGHDN and CDR2 FVKESK. The junction had 2 bases not matched to a gene; V was cut back by 1 base and J by 9 bases. This CDR3 is 12 amino acids long. Here the CDR3 reads CASSQGQGRYTF. The CDR3 DNA reads as TGTGCCAGCAGCCAAGGACAGGGCCGCTACACCTTC. The whole variable domain, filled in from reference TRBV14 and TRBJ1-2, reads EAGVTQFPSHSVIEKGQTVTLRCDPISGHDNLYWYRRVMGKEIKFLLHFVKESKQDESGMPNNRFLAERTGGTYSTLKVQPAELEDSGVYFCASSQGQGRYTFGSGTRLTVV.

The genes are TRBV7-2 and TRBJ2-3; 9 nucleotides align to TRBD2. This CDR3 comprises 16 residues. The J segment lost 4 bases and the V segment lost 2 bases, leaving 7 bases of the junction unmatched. Looked up from germline, CDR1 is SGHTA and CDR2 is FQGNSA. In nucleotides, the CDR3 is TGTGCCAGCAGCTTAACGGGCGGGGGGGCGGCAGATACGCAGTATTTT. Encoded protein: CASSLTGGGAADTQYF.

This clone was detected a few times. The chain recombines TRBV30 with TRBJ2-2; D perhaps matches TRBD2 (5 bases). Germline V lookup: CDR1 GTSNPN, CDR2 SVGIG (reference sequence). There are 12 residues in the CDR3. Deletions cut 1 base from V and 7 bases from J, with 7 bases between. The DNA for the CDR3 is TGTGCCTGGAGTGCAGAGGGCGGGGAGCTGTTTTTT. Encoded protein: CAWSAEGGELFF.

V gene TRBV20-1 combines with J gene TRBJ2-7, with 7 bases identical to TRBD2. In germline, CDR1 is DFQATT, CDR2 SNEGSKA (reference sequence). With V trimmed by 3 bases and J by 0 bases, 5 bases remained unmatched. The CDR3 is 14 amino acids. CDR3 sequence (DNA): TGCAGTGCTAGTCCGGGACTAACCTCCTACGAGCAGTACTTC. It is translated as CSASPGLTSYEQYF.

V and J are TRBV5-1 and TRBJ2-4, with D possibly being TRBD2 (5 bases). There are 14 residues in the CDR3. V was shortened by 5 bases and J by 0 bases, with 9 bases between the two germline ends. Looked up from germline, CDR1 is SGHRS and CDR2 is YFSETQ. CDR3 in DNA: TGCGCCAGCAGAGAGGGCCAAGCCAAAAACATTCAGTACTTC. It codes for CASREGQAKNIQYF.

This chain links TRBV5-6 with TRBJ1-2; a weak D match, TRBD1 (5 bases). CDR1 and CDR2 from the germline V gene are SGHDT and YYEEEE. This CDR3 spans 16 amino acids. V lost 3 bases to trimming and J lost 0 bases, with 15 bases between them. CDR3 sequence: CASSSIEAGPNYGYTF. DNA of the CDR3: TGTGCCAGCAGCTCCATTGAGGCGGGGCCTAACTATGGCTACACCTTC.

The V and J genes are TRBV6-2 or TRBV6-3 and TRBJ2-1; weak D call: TRBD2 (6 bases). The CDR3 covers 15 residues. CDR1 and CDR2 (germline): MNHEY, SVGEGT. Between the trimmed V and J ends, which lost 2 bases and 5 bases, there was a span of 13 bases. The CDR3 coding sequence is TGTGCCAGCAGTTACCAGGCGGGGTTGCACAATGAGCAGTTCTTC. This gives the protein CASSYQAGLHNEQFF.

The chain couples TRBV10-1 to TRBJ2-5; D may be TRBD1 (5 bases). The CDR3 has 17 residues. In germline, CDR1 is WNHNN, CDR2 SYGVQD (reference sequence). V lost 0 bases and J lost 1, with 15 bases in between. The CDR3 nucleotides are TGCGCCAGCAGTGAGTCGAGGATTACAGGTTTCCAAGAGACCCAGTACTTC. Translating gives CASSESRITGFQETQYF.

The chain carries TRBV9 and TRBJ2-3, with D possibly being TRBD2 (5 bases). This CDR3 is 16 amino acids long. Germline V gene lookup returns CDR1 SGDLS and CDR2 YYNGEE. Trimming removed 1 base from V and 9 bases from J, with 21 bases in between. The CDR3 nucleotides are TGTGCCAGCAGCGTACGTAATAGCGCCTCCCAGTCCACGCAGTATTTT. Amino acids: CASSVRNSASQSTQYF.

V usage is TRBV27 and J usage is TRBJ1-3; tentative D call: TRBD1 (6 bases). Germline CDR1 reads MNHEY; CDR2 reads SMNVEV (reference sequence). The germline V and J ends were trimmed by 4 bases and 1 base, with 11 bases remaining between them. This CDR3 has 15 residues. Here the CDR3 reads CASSSGTWSGNTIYF. In DNA, the CDR3 is TGTGCCAGCAGTTCCGGGACATGGTCTGGAAACACCATATATTTT.